The rows below give T cell receptor beta chains drawn from one sample of a study of T cells after yellow fever vaccination. TCRdb analysed the 5' RACE reads with MiXCR anew, one entry per CDR3 protein. The table lists approximately 300,000 distinct CDR3 sequences, roughly 9.4% of them singletons. The sample consisted of PBMCs, taken on the day of the first yellow fever vaccination. The receptors come from a man younger than 30 who received the YFV17D yellow fever vaccine. CDR3s include the opening cysteine and the closing phenylalanine or tryptophan. D genes are given only for firm matches. Some rows have no size entry. The others give once, few or many, or a class for an expanded clone.

j_call | clone_size | d_call | v_call | cdr3_nt | cdr3_aa
TRBJ2-2 | . | . | TRBV6-4 | TGTGCCAGCAGTGACTCTGGGGTGACCGGGGAGCTGTTTTTT | CASSDSGVTGELFF
TRBJ1-2 | few | . | TRBV25-1 | TGTGCCAGCAGAGAACAGGCTCCCTATGGCGGCTACACCTTC | CASREQAPYGGYTF
TRBJ1-1 | many | TRBD1 | TRBV5-1 | TGCGCCAGCAGCCACGGGACAGGGGGGACTGAAGCTTTCTTT | CASSHGTGGTEAFF
TRBJ1-5 | . | . | TRBV10-3 | TGTGCCATCAGTGATGGAACAAAGGACTCAGGGGCCAAGCCCCAGCATTTT | CAISDGTKDSGAKPQHF
TRBJ1-3 | few | TRBD1 | TRBV7-8 | TGTGCCAGCAGCTCGGGACAGAGAGGGAACACCATATATTTT | CASSSGQRGNTIYF
TRBJ2-3 | few | TRBD2 | TRBV6-1 | TGTGCCAGCAGGCCGGGACTAGCGGGGGATATCCATCCGTATTTT | CASRPGLAGDIHPYF
TRBJ1-5 | . | . | TRBV9 | TGTGCCAGCAGCCAAACGGGGCAGGGCAATCAGCCCCAGCATTTT | CASSQTGQGNQPQHF
TRBJ2-3 | . | . | TRBV6-4 | TGTGCCAGCAGTGCGGACACTAGCACAGATACGCAGTATTTT | CASSADTSTDTQYF
TRBJ2-1 | many | TRBD1 | TRBV7-2 | TGTGCCAGCAGGGGGACAGGGAAAGGTTTGGGCGAGCAGTTCTTC | CASRGTGKGLGEQFF
TRBJ1-2 | few | TRBD1 | TRBV6-1 | TGTGCCAGCTTGATAGGACAGGGGGACTATGGCTACACCTTC | CASLIGQGDYGYTF
TRBJ2-3 | . | . | TRBV20-1 | TGCGGTGCTAGTCAAGGCACAGATACGCAGTATTTT | CGASQGTDTQYF
TRBJ1-1 | . | . | TRBV5-4 | TGTGCCAGCAGCTCCCTTGGGCGGAACACTGAAGCTTTCTTT | CASSSLGRNTEAFF
TRBJ2-3 | many | . | TRBV6-1 | TGTGCCAGCAGCCCCCCCACTCTAGAGACGCAGTATTTT | CASSPPTLETQYF
TRBJ2-5 | . | . | TRBV3-1 | TGTACCAGCAGCCAAGAGAGGAAGACCCAGTACTTC | CTSSQERKTQYF
TRBJ2-5 | . | . | TRBV30 | TGTGCCTGGAGTGTAAACATCCAAGAGACCCAGTACTTC | CAWSVNIQETQYF
TRBJ2-5 | many | . | TRBV5-1 | TGCGCCAGCAGTTCCAACAGGGGAGGAGAGACCCAGTACTTC | CASSSNRGGETQYF
TRBJ2-2 | . | . | TRBV14 | TGTGCCAGCAGCCAAGAGGCCAGGGTGGATACCGGGGAGCTGTTTTTT | CASSQEARVDTGELFF
TRBJ1-4 | few | TRBD1 | TRBV29-1 | TGCAGCGTGTGGACAGGGAGTGAAAAACTGTTTTTT | CSVWTGSEKLFF